The present TCR beta chain was sequenced within a study of cytomegalovirus exposure and HLA in healthy donors. Study-level points and caveats: Researchers reported in a later analysis that common viral pathogens appeared linked to several top clusters. The number of N-insertions in an Asian-associated ancestry cluster was reportedly below the approximately 690-donor mean in a later analysis.

Primers for the PCR totalled 60 Vbeta and 13 Jbeta. Only in-frame clones appear in the TCRdb table, and some are missing; sequencing was by immunoSEQ multiplex PCR. The listing records around 140,000 clones. A remark on this clone: Its target is unknown.

With V trimmed by 3 bases and J by 8 bases, 8 bases remained unmatched. This CDR3 spans 15 amino acids. Germline loops: CDR1 KGHSH, CDR2 LQKENI. The TCR comes from a woman aged 40 to 50 in good health and CMV-seronegative. The sample consisted of PBMCs. The rearrangement links TRBV18 to TRBJ1-3; 9 nucleotides match TRBD1. This CDR3 is CASSPLQGARDTIYF. CDR3 bases: TGTGCCAGCTCACCTTTACAGGGGGCGAGGGACACCATATATTTT.